The rows below give T cell receptor beta chains drawn from one sample of a study of CD8 T cells in ankylosing spondylitis. In TCRdb, the 5' RACE reads were re-called with MiXCR into one record per CDR3 protein. This sample has about 220,000 distinct CDR3 sequences, with roughly 25% found just once. Sequencing was done on a sample of blood, either unsorted or a sorted T cell fraction (not recorded which). The receptors here all came from a male donor with ankylosing spondylitis or in good health (not recorded which). CDR3s include the opening cysteine and the closing phenylalanine or tryptophan. The D gene is left open where the match is weak. Clone size is stated in some rows and not others, as once, few, many or a class when expanded.

- | TRBJ2-1 | TRBV12-3/TRBV12-4 | - | CASSFPGRAREQFF | TGTGCCAGCAGTTTCCCCGGGCGGGCTCGGGAGCAGTTCTTC
TRBD2 | TRBJ2-1 | TRBV24-1 | - | CATSDRSGSGYNEQFF | TGTGCCACCAGTGACCGAAGCGGGAGTGGATACAATGAGCAGTTCTTC
- | TRBJ2-7 | TRBV10-2 | - | CASSEIERGLSYEQYF | TGCGCCAGCAGTGAGATCGAACGCGGCCTTTCCTACGAGCAGTACTTC
- | TRBJ1-5 | TRBV15 | - | CATSRYPRDGNQPQHF | TGTGCCACCAGCAGATACCCCAGGGATGGCAATCAGCCCCAGCATTTT
- | TRBJ2-5 | TRBV11-2 | many | CASSSQGGKGETQYF | TGTGCCAGCAGCTCCCAAGGGGGAAAAGGGGAGACCCAGTACTTC
- | TRBJ2-2 | TRBV12-3/TRBV12-4 | many | CASSLRTSGGSGELFF | TGTGCCAGCAGTTTACGGACTAGTGGGGGCTCCGGGGAGCTGTTTTTT
- | TRBJ2-5 | TRBV3-1 | - | CASSQEPTTYQETQYF | TGTGCCAGCAGCCAAGAACCGACAACGTACCAAGAGACCCAGTACTTC
- | TRBJ2-1 | TRBV29-1 | once | CSVRGVDEQFF | TGCAGCGTCAGAGGTGTTGATGAGCAGTTCTTC
- | TRBJ2-2 | TRBV7-2 | many | CASSLGRPNGELFF | TGTGCCAGCAGCTTAGGACGTCCCAACGGGGAGCTGTTTTTT
- | TRBJ2-3 | TRBV9 | - | CASSVQGDTQYF | TGTGCCAGCAGCGTACAGGGAGATACGCAGTATTTT
TRBD2 | TRBJ2-4 | TRBV20-1 | - | CSAPTSGGDIQYF | TGCAGTGCTCCGACTAGCGGCGGGGACATTCAGTACTTC
- | TRBJ2-5 | TRBV4-3 | many | CASSQNPGTQETQYF | TGCGCCAGCAGCCAAAACCCAGGGACCCAAGAGACCCAGTACTTC
TRBD2 | TRBJ2-1 | TRBV20-1 | - | CSPISTSGTNEQFF | TGCAGTCCTATTTCGACTAGCGGTACCAATGAGCAGTTCTTC
TRBD2 | TRBJ2-3 | TRBV28 | many | CAASGTSGLAGGGTQYF | TGTGCCGCTTCAGGGACTTCGGGACTAGCGGGAGGAGGCACGCAGTATTTT
- | TRBJ2-1 | TRBV5-1 | many | CASSLELGKGNEQFF | TGCGCCAGCAGCTTGGAACTAGGGAAGGGTAATGAGCAGTTCTTC
- | TRBJ2-2 | TRBV20-1 | many | CSAPKGNTGELFF | TGCAGTGCCCCCAAAGGGAACACCGGGGAGCTGTTTTTT
- | TRBJ2-3 | TRBV27 | many | CASSRQGTDTQYF | TGTGCCAGCAGTCGGCAGGGCACAGATACGCAGTATTTT
- | TRBJ2-1 | TRBV12-3/TRBV12-4 | many | CASSLGQYNEQFF | TGTGCCAGCAGTTTAGGACAGTACAATGAGCAGTTCTTC
- | TRBJ1-4 | TRBV5-1 | - | CASSLGQSGEKLFF | TGCGCCAGCAGCTTGGGGCAGTCTGGGGAAAAACTGTTTTTT
- | TRBJ2-1 | TRBV6-1 | many | CASRLEGSSYNEQFF | TGTGCCAGCAGGTTGGAGGGGAGCTCCTACAATGAGCAGTTCTTC
TRBD2 | TRBJ2-7 | TRBV20-1 | few | CSARRTSGSGEQYF | TGCAGTGCCAGGAGGACTAGCGGGAGTGGCGAGCAGTACTTC
- | TRBJ1-2 | TRBV5-1 | many | CASRLGFGGFNYGYTF | TGCGCCAGCAGGCTGGGATTTGGGGGCTTTAACTATGGCTACACCTTC
- | TRBJ1-1 | TRBV7-8 | many | CASSLGGDREAFF | TGTGCCAGCAGCTTAGGAGGGGACCGTGAAGCTTTCTTT
- | TRBJ2-6 | TRBV29-1 | - | CSVEDRVSSGANVLTF | TGCAGCGTTGAAGATCGAGTGAGCTCTGGGGCCAACGTCCTGACTTTC
TRBD2 | TRBJ2-1 | TRBV5-1 | - | CASSSTSGAGDHEQFF | TGCGCCAGCAGCTCGACTAGCGGGGCAGGGGATCATGAGCAGTTCTTC
- | TRBJ2-3 | TRBV20-1 | - | CSARDRSPGTDTQYF | TGCAGTGCTAGAGATCGTTCTCCTGGCACAGATACGCAGTATTTT
TRBD1 | TRBJ1-5 | TRBV6-2/TRBV6-3 | - | CASNFRGTSNQPQHF | TGTGCCAGCAACTTCAGGGGGACTAGCAATCAGCCCCAGCATTTT
- | TRBJ1-5 | TRBV6-2/TRBV6-3 | many | CASRRPRDPRGDQPQHF | TGTGCCAGCAGAAGACCCCGGGACCCAAGGGGGGATCAGCCCCAGCATTTT